The present T cell receptor (beta chain) was sequenced within a study of regulatory T cells in long-lasting Graves disease. Investigators prepared the TCR beta libraries by applying iRepertoire HTBI primers and Arm-PCR of CDR3 regions. TCRdb re-derived calls from the multiplex PCR reads in MiXCR, one entry per CDR3 protein. This sample has 500,000 to 700,000 distinct CDR3 sequences, with 30% found just once. Trimming stripped 2 bases from V and 5 bases from J, with 24 bases between. The CDR3 runs 18 residues. Germline values: CDR1 MNHEY, CDR2 SVGEGT. The time point was: persistent/refractory GD, antithyroid drugs over 5 years with positive TRAb. PBMC-derived RNA was used for the TCR library.

The chain employs TRBV6-2 or TRBV6-3 and TRBJ2-5, with no clear D. The receptor was derived from a female donor with Graves disease. The sequencing here drew on peripheral blood mononuclear cells (PBMCs), taken when the disease was refractory, from a patient treated with antithyroid drugs. The DNA of the CDR3 is TGTGCCAGCAGTTACAAAGGGCCCGGGCGAGTGGATGAGGAGACCCAGTACTTC. Protein: CASSYKGPGRVDEETQYF.